The present TCR beta chain was sequenced within a study of T cell repertoires in cytomegalovirus infection. Study-wide results and limits: There were carriers of CMV plus the relevant HLA, and cumulative public TCR beta family frequency identified them. There were HLA-C-restricted CMV-specific TCR beta clonotypes dominating the ex vivo response.

The CDR3 is made up of 15 amino acids. The V gene end was trimmed by 6 bases and the J gene end by 6 bases; junction bases not matched to a gene: 12. The V gene's germline CDR1 is SGHTA and CDR2 FQGNSA. TCRdb called the reads again in MiXCR, with one record for every CDR3 protein. The table lists roughly 570,000 distinct CDR3 sequences, approximately 40% of them singletons. This clonotype was counted ten times or more. Antigen unknown. V gene TRBV7-2 combines with J gene TRBJ2-7, with 9 bases lining up with TRBD1. This specimen consisted of cultured PBMCs, obtained from culture after CMV antigen stimulation. The clonotype was recovered from a human donor in good health (CMV status not recorded). Some clones in this sample may be carry-over from other donors' samples. The CDR3 reads CASRSARDRVREQYF. The CDR3 DNA sequence: TGTGCCAGCAGGTCTGCCCGGGACAGGGTACGCGAGCAGTACTTC.